Here is one T cell receptor beta chain with its context. TCRdb keeps only in-frame clones here, not all; method: immunoSEQ multiplex PCR. The sample includes 70,000 to 90,000 clones, 83% of them seen just once. These data belong to a study of blood T cell repertoires in COVID-19. Overall study: T cells, B-cell-depleted T cells, or PBMCs supplied cDNA or gDNA.

The CDR3 contains 11 residues. CDR1 is SNHLY and CDR2 is FYNNEI in the germline V gene. Trimming shortened V by 8 bases and J by 5 bases, and 9 bases separated the two germline ends. The sequencing input was peripheral blood. This TCR came from a human donor in a cohort sampled during active COVID-19. V is TRBV2 and J is TRBJ2-5; possibly TRBD1 for D (5 bases). The CDR3 spells CASGQGETQYF. CDR3 nucleotide sequence: TGTGCCAGCGGACAAGGCGAGACCCAGTACTTC.